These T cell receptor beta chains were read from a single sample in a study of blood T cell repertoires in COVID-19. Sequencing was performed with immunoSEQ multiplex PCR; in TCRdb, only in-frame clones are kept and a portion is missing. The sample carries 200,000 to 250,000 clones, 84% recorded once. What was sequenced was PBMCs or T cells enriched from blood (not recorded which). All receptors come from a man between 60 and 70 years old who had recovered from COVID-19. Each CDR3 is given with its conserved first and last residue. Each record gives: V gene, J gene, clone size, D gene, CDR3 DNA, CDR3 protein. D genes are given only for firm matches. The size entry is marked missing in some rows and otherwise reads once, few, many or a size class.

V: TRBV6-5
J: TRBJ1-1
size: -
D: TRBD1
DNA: TGTGCCAGCAGTCAACTGACAGGGCCGTACACTGAAGCTTTCTTT
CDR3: CASSQLTGPYTEAFF

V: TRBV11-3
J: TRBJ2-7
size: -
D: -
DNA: TGTGCCAGCAACCCCCGGGGAAGCTCCTACGAGCAGTACTTC
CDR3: CASNPRGSSYEQYF

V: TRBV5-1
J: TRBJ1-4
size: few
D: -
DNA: TGCGCCAGCAGCGACGGACAGCAACTCAATGAAAAACTGTTTTTT
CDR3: CASSDGQQLNEKLFF

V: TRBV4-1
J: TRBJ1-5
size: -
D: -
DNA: TGCGCCAGCAGCCAAGATACAAGGGGTGGCAATCAGCCCCAGCATTTT
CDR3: CASSQDTRGGNQPQHF

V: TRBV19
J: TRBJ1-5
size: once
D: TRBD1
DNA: TGTGCCAGTAGACGGACAGGTAGCAATCAGCCCCAGCATTTT
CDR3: CASRRTGSNQPQHF

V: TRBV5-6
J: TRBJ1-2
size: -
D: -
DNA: TGTGCCAGCAGCTTGGGTACAGGGCGGTATGGCTACACCTTC
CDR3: CASSLGTGRYGYTF

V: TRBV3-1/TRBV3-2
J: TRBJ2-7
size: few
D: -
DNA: TGTGCCAGCAGCCAAGAAAGGGGTAGAGGTCTCTACGAGCAGTACTTC
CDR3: CASSQERGRGLYEQYF

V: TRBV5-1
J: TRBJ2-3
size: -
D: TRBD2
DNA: TGCGCCAGCAGCAACGGACTAGCGGGGGCGGATACGCAGTATTTT
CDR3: CASSNGLAGADTQYF

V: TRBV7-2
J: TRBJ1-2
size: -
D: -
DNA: TGTGCCAGCAGCTTAGCCGCCACGGAGGGCTACACCTTC
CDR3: CASSLAATEGYTF

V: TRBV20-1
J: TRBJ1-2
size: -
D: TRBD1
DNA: TGCAGTGCCGGGACAGGGGATGGCTACACCTTC
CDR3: CSAGTGDGYTF

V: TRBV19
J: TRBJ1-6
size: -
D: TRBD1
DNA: TGTGCCAGTAGGGGACAGAGCTCCTATAATTCACCCCTCCACTTT
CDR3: CASRGQSSYNSPLHF

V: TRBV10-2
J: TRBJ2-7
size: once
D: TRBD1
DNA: TGCGCCAGCAGTGAAGTGGACAGGGGGCGTTACGAGCAGTACTTC
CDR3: CASSEVDRGRYEQYF

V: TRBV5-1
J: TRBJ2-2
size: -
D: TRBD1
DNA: TGCGCCAGCAGAAACGACAGGGGGCTGAGATACACCGGGGAGCTGTTTTTT
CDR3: CASRNDRGLRYTGELFF

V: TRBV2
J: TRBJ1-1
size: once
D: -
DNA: TGTGCCAGCAGGGGATCGGGTGACCAGGGACTTAACACTGAAGCTTTCTTT
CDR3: CASRGSGDQGLNTEAFF

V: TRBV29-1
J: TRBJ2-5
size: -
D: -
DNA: TGCAGCGTTGCCGACCGGGGGACAGCTCAAGAGACCCAGTACTTC
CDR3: CSVADRGTAQETQYF

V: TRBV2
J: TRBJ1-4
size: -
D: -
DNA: TGTGCCAGCAGTGGGGGGCTAACTAATGAAAAACTGTTTTTT
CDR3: CASSGGLTNEKLFF

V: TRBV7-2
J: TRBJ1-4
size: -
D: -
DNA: TGTGCCAGCAGCTCAGGGGCCGGAAAAACTAATGAAAAACTGTTTTTT
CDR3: CASSSGAGKTNEKLFF

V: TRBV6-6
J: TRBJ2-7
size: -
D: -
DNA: TGTGCCAGCAGTTACCTGAGGGATAGCTACGAGCAGTACTTC
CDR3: CASSYLRDSYEQYF

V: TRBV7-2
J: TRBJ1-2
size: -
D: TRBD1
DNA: TGTGCCAGCACGCTTGGGGTAGGGGGCGGCTATGGCTACACCTTC
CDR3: CASTLGVGGGYGYTF

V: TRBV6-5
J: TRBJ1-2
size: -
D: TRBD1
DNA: TGTGCCAGCAGTTATGGGACAGGGGGGGACGATGGCTACACCTTC
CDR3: CASSYGTGGDDGYTF

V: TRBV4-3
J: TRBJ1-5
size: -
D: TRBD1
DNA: TGCGCCAGCAGCCCGACAGGGGGCAATCAGCCCCAGCATTTT
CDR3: CASSPTGGNQPQHF

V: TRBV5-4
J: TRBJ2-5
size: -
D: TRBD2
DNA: TGTGCCAGCAGCTTGCCTAGCGGACAAGAGACCCAGTACTTC
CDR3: CASSLPSGQETQYF

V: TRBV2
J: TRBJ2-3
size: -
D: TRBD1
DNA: TGTGCCAGCAGTCTCCGGGACAGGGGGCCAGATACGCAGTATTTT
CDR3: CASSLRDRGPDTQYF

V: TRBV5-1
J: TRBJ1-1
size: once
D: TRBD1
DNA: TGCGCCAGCTCAAGGACAGGGGGCGGCACTGAAGCTTTCTTT
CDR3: CASSRTGGGTEAFF

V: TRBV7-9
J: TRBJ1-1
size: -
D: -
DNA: TGTGCCAGCAGCTCAGGGGTCACTAACACTGAAGCTTTCTTT
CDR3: CASSSGVTNTEAFF

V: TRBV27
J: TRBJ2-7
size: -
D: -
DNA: TGTGCCAGCAGTTTAAGTTTGTCTAGGATCGCCTACGAGCAGTACTTC
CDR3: CASSLSLSRIAYEQYF

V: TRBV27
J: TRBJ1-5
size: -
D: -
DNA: TGTGCCAGCAGTGCCAGGGATCAGCCCCAGCATTTT
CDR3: CASSARDQPQHF

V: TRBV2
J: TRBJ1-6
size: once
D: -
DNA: TGTGCCAGCAGTGAAGGAGGTAACTCCTATAATTCACCCCTCCACTTT
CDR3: CASSEGGNSYNSPLHF

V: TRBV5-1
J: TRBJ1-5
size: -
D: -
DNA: TGCGCCAGCAGCTTGGGATCGTCGGGGAATCAGCCCCAGCATTTT
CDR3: CASSLGSSGNQPQHF

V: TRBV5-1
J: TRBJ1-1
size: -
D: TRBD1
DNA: TGCGCCAGCAGCCCCACGACAGGGGGCGGCACTGAAGCTTTCTTT
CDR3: CASSPTTGGGTEAFF

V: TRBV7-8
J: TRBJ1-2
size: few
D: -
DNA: TGTGCCAGCAGCCCAAGCGCAGGGGCCTCCTATGGCTACACCTTC
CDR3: CASSPSAGASYGYTF

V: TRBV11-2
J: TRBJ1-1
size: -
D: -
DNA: TGTGCCAGCAGCATACAATTCGGGGGCACTGAAGCTTTCTTT
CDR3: CASSIQFGGTEAFF

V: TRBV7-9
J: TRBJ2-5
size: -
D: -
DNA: TGTGCCAGCAGCTTCGACGGGGGTGTGGAGACCCAGTACTTC
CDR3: CASSFDGGVETQYF

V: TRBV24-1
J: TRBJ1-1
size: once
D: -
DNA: TGTGCCACCAGTGACTCAACCGACAGGAACACTGAAGCTTTCTTT
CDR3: CATSDSTDRNTEAFF

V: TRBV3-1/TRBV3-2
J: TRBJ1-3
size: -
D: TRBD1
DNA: TGTGCCAGCAGCCTTAGACAGGGCTTCTCTGGAAACACCATATATTTT
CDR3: CASSLRQGFSGNTIYF

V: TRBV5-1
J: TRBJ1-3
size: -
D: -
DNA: TGCGCCAGCAGCTTGGACAGGGTCGCTGGAAACACCATATATTTT
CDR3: CASSLDRVAGNTIYF

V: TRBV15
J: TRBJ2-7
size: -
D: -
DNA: TGTGCCACCAGCACGGGGGCAAGGGGGGGCGGCGACTACGAGCAGTACTTC
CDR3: CATSTGARGGGDYEQYF

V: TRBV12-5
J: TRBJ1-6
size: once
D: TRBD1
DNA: TGTGCTAGTGGCCGACAGGGGTATAATTCACCCCTCCACTTT
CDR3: CASGRQGYNSPLHF

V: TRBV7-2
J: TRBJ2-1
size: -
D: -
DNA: TGTGCCAGCAGCTTGAGCTCCTACAATGAGCAGTTCTTC
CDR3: CASSLSSYNEQFF

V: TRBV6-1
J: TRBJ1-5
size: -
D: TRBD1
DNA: TGTGCCAGCAGTGAGTGGACAGGGGGCAATCAGCCCCAGCATTTT
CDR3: CASSEWTGGNQPQHF

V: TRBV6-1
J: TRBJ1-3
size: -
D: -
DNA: TGTGCCAGCAGTGAACAGATCTCTGGAAACACCATATATTTT
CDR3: CASSEQISGNTIYF

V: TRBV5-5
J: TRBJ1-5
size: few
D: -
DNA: TGTGCCAGCAGCTTGGGACTTCATAGCAATCAGCCCCAGCATTTT
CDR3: CASSLGLHSNQPQHF

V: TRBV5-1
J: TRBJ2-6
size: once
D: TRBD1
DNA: TGCGCCAGCAGCTCCGAACCCCAGGGGGCCGGGGCCAACGTCCTGACTTTC
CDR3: CASSSEPQGAGANVLTF

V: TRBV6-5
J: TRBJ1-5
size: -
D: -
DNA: TGTGCCAGCAGTTTGGGGGCCAATCAGCCCCAGCATTTT
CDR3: CASSLGANQPQHF

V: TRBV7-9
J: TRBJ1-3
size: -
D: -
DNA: TGTGCCAGCAGCTTAGGAGGGCAGGGGTCTGGAAACACCATATATTTT
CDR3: CASSLGGQGSGNTIYF

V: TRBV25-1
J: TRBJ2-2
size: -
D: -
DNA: TGTGCCAGCAGTGAACACAAGAACACCGGGGAGCTGTTTTTT
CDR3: CASSEHKNTGELFF

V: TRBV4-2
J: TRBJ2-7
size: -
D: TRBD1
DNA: TGTGCCAGCAGCCGAGGGGCCGGGACAGGGAACTACGAGCAGTACTTC
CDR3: CASSRGAGTGNYEQYF

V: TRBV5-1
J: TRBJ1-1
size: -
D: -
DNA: TGCGCCAGCAGCTTGGGCGGGAACACTGAAGCTTTCTTT
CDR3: CASSLGGNTEAFF

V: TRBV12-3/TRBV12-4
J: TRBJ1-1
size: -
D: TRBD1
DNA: TGTGCCAGCAGCATACAGGGGGCGAGAGCTTTCTTT
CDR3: CASSIQGARAFF

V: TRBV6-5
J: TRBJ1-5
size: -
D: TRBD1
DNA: TGTGCCAGCACCCGACAGGGGATGGGCAATCAGCCCCAGCATTTT
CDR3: CASTRQGMGNQPQHF

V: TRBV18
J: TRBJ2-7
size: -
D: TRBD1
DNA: TGTGCCAGCTCACCCCCCGGGACAGGGGGCTCTTACGAGCAGTACTTC
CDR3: CASSPPGTGGSYEQYF

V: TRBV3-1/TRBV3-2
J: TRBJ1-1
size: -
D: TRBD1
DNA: TGTGCCAGCAGCCAAGGTACAGGGGTAAGCACTGAAGCTTTCTTT
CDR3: CASSQGTGVSTEAFF

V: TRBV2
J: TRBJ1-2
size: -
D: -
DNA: TGTGCCAGCAGTGAATCAGGGGCCCACAGAGACCATGGCTACACCTTC
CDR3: CASSESGAHRDHGYTF

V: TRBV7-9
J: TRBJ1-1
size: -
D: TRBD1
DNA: TGTGCCAGCAGCTTAGGGGGGACAGGCTGGGGCACTGAAGCTTTCTTT
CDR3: CASSLGGTGWGTEAFF

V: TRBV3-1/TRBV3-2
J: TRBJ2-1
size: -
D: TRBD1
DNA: TGTGCCAGCAGCCCAGGACAGGGGGAGGGCAATGAGCAGTTCTTC
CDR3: CASSPGQGEGNEQFF

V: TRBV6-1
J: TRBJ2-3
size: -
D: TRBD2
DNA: TGTGCCAGCAGTGAAGGATTGGCGGGGGGGATAGATACGCAGTATTTT
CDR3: CASSEGLAGGIDTQYF

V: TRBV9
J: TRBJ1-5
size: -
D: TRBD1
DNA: TGTGCCAGCAGCGCCGGGACAGGGAGCAATCAGCCCCAGCATTTT
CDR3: CASSAGTGSNQPQHF

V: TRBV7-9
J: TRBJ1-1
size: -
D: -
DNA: TGTGCCAGCAGCTTAGCGCCCCCGACAGGAGGTACTGAAGCTTTCTTT
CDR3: CASSLAPPTGGTEAFF

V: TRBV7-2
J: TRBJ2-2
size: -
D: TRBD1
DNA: TGTGCCAGCAGCTCCGGATACAGGGGCGGGGAGCTGTTTTTT
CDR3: CASSSGYRGGELFF

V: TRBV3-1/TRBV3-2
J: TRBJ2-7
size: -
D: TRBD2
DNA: TGTGCCAGCAGCCAAGGCGGGGGGGCGGGCGAGCAGTACTTC
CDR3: CASSQGGGAGEQYF